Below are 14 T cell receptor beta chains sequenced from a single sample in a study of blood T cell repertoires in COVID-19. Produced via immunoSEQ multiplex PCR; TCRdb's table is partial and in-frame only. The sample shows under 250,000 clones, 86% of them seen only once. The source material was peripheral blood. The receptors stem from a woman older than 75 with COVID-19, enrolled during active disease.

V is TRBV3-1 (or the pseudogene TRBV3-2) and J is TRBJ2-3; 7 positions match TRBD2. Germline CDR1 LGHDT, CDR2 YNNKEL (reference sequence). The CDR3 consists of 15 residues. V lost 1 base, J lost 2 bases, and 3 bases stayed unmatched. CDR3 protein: CASSQAGLNTDTQYF. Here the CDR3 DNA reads TGTGCCAGCAGCCAAGCGGGACTAAACACAGATACGCAGTATTTT.

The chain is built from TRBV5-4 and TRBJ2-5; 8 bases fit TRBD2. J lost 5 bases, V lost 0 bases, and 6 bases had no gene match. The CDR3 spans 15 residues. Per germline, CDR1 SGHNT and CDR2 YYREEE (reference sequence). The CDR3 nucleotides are TGTGCCAGCAGCTTGGCCGGGACTAGTAGGGAGACCCAGTACTTC. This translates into CASSLAGTSRETQYF.

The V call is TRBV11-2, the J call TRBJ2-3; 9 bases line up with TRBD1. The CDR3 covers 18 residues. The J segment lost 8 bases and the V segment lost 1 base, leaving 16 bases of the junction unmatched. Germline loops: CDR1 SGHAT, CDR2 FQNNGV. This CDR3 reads CASSLGALQGAMGTTQYF. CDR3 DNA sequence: TGTGCCAGCAGCTTAGGTGCCCTACAGGGGGCGATGGGTACTACGCAGTATTTT.

This CDR3 is CASSPIEGLQGNEAFF. In nucleotides, the CDR3 is TGTGCCAGCTCACCAATAGAGGGCTTACAGGGGAATGAAGCTTTCTTT. The rearrangement links TRBV18 to TRBJ1-1, with 7 nucleotides matching TRBD1. The length of the CDR3 is 16 residues. Germline V lookup: CDR1 KGHSH, CDR2 LQKENI. Unmatched junction bases numbered 13, after V lost 2 bases and J lost 7 bases.

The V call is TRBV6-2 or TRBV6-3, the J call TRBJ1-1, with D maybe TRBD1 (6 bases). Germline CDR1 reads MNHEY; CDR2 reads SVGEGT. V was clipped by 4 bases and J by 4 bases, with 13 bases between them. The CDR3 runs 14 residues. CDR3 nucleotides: TGTGCCAGCAGTTTTGATCCAGGGGTCACTGAAGCTTTCTTT. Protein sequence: CASSFDPGVTEAFF.

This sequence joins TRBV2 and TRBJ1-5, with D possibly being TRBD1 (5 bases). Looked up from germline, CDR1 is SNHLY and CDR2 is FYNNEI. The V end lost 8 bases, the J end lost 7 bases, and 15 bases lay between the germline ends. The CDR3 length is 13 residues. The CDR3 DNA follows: TGTGCCAGCTCGATGGGGGGGGACCAGCCCCAGCATTTT. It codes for CASSMGGDQPQHF.

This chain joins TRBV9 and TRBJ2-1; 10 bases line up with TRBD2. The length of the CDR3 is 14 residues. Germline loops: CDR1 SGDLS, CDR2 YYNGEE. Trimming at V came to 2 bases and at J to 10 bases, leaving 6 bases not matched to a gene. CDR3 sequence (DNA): TGTGCCAGCAGCGTGGGGGGACTAGCGTTGGAGCAGTTCTTC. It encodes CASSVGGLALEQFF.

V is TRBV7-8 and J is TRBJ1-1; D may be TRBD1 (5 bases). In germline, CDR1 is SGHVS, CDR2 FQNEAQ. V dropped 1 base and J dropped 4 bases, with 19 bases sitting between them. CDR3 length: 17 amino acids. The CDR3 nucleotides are TGTGCCAGCAGCTTAGAGGGGCTAGGCGGATTGCGCACTGAAGCTTTCTTT. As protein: CASSLEGLGGLRTEAFF.

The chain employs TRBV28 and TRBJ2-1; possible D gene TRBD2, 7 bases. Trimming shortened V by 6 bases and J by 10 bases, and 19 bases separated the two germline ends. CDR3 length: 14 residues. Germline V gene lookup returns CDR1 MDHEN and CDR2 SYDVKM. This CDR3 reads CASRGGGPQWEQFF. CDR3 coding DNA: TGTGCCAGCAGAGGGGGGGGGCCCCAATGGGAGCAGTTCTTC.

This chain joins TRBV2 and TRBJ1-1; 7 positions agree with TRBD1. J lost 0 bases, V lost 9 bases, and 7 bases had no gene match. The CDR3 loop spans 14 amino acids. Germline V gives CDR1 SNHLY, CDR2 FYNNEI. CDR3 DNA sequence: TGTGCCAGAACGCGACAGGGATTGAACACTGAAGCTTTCTTT. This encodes CARTRQGLNTEAFF.

CDR3 DNA: TGTGCCAGCAGTTCTCCCCCGGGCAATCAGCCCCAGCATTTT. This sequence encodes CASSSPPGNQPQHF. This rearrangement joins TRBV6-5 to TRBJ1-5; no definite D call. The CDR3 runs 14 residues. Trimming took 4 bases from V and 2 from J, leaving 9 bases between them. CDR1 and CDR2 (germline): MNHEY, SVGAGI.

This CDR3 reads CASSPPGQNSPLHF. The CDR3 nucleotides are TGTGCCAGCTCACCACCGGGACAGAATTCACCCCTCCACTTT. The rearrangement uses TRBV18 and TRBJ1-6, with 7 bases matching TRBD1. Germline V CDR1 and CDR2: KGHSH, LQKENI. After removal of 0 bases from V and 7 bases from J, the junction contained 0 bases not matched to a gene. This CDR3 spans 14 amino acids. Drawing the rest from reference TRBV18 and TRBJ1-6, the complete variable domain is NAGVMQNPRHLVRRRGQEARLRCSPMKGHSHVYWYRQLPEEGLKFMVYLQKENIIDESGMPKERFSAEFPKEGPSILRIQQVVRGDSAAYFCASSPPGQNSPLHFGNGTRLTVT.

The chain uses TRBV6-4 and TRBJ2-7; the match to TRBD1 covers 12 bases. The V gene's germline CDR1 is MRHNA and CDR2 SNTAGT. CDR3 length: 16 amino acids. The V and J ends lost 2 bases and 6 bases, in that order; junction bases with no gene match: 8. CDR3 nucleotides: TGTGCCAGCAGTGACGCGGGACAGGGGGCATGTTGCGAGCAGTACTTC. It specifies CASSDAGQGACCEQYF.

The CDR3 sequence: CASSTRLAGNTDTQYF. The CDR3 region has the DNA TGTGCCAGCAGCACACGACTAGCGGGGAACACAGATACGCAGTATTTT. The chain combines TRBV7-3 with TRBJ2-3, with 11 positions matching TRBD2. Germline CDR1 and CDR2: SGHTA and FQGTGA. Losses at the gene ends were 5 bases for V and 2 bases for J; bases not matched to a gene: 6. This CDR3 region has 16 residues. The full variable domain, in which reference TRBV7-3 and TRBJ2-3 provide the parts outside the CDR3, is GAGVSQTPSNKVTEKGKYVELRCDPISGHTALYWYRQSLGQGPEFLIYFQGTGAADDSGLPNDRFFAVRPEGSVSTLKIQRTERGDSAVYLCASSTRLAGNTDTQYFGPGTRLTVL.